The source of this T cell receptor (beta chain) is a study of T cells in localized non-small cell lung cancer. Study-wide points: Sequencing covered just one tumor region, so heterogeneity cannot be ruled out. Patients showing higher blood T cell density tended to see longer overall survival. Appearance in adjacent lung was seen for a median approximately 60 of the top 100 tumor clones.

As concerns this clone: Antigen: not known.

Trimming removed 9 bases from V and 2 bases from J, with 17 bases in between. The CDR3 is 15 residues long. Per germline, CDR1 LNHDA and CDR2 SQIVND (reference sequence). The method was immunoSEQ multiplex PCR; TCRdb's version includes in-frame clones alone and lacks a portion of them. Of some 30,000 clones in the sample, over 80% were seen once. The rearrangement joins TRBV19 to TRBJ2-1; D possibly uses TRBD1 or TRBD2 (5 bases each). The origin of this receptor is a man aged 40 to 70 with stage II lung adenocarcinoma. Sequencing used PBMCs, obtained before any cancer treatment. The CDR3 sequence is CARSASGRAYNEQFF. The CDR3 DNA reads as TGTGCCAGGAGTGCCTCGGGACGAGCCTACAATGAGCAGTTCTTC.